The T cell receptor (beta chain) under discussion was sequenced for a study of spatial heterogeneity in lung cancer. TCRdb re-analysed the 5' RACE reads in MiXCR, keeping a single row per CDR3 protein. The table lists 45,000 or so distinct CDR3 sequences, roughly 10% of them singletons. In its sample, this clonotype was seen a few times. Germline CDR1 reads SEHNR; CDR2 reads FQNEAQ (reference sequence). J was trimmed by 2 bases and V by 5 bases; bases with no gene match: 15. The CDR3 is made up of 19 amino acids. The time point here: sample taken at primary tumor resection. Material for sequencing was whole RNA from tumor, nontumor lung or frozen PBMC, left unsorted.

The genes are TRBV7-9 and TRBJ2-1, with 10 bases matching TRBD2. The clonotype comes from a female donor with early-stage non-small cell lung cancer. The source was PBMCs, collected at surgery. CDR3 DNA: TGTGCCAGCAGCCCGCCGCCTGGTAGCGGGGGGACTACCTACAATGAGCAGTTCTTC. Translation: CASSPPPGSGGTTYNEQFF. Supplemented by reference TRBV7-9 and TRBJ2-1, the full variable domain reads DTGVSQNPRHKITKRGQNVTFRCDPISEHNRLYWYRQTLGQGPEFLTYFQNEAQLEKSRLLSDRFSAERPKGSFSTLEIQRTEQGDSAMYLCASSPPPGSGGTTYNEQFFGPGTRLTVL.